Given below is one T cell receptor beta chain in context. The specificity of this receptor is unknown. No much larger clone exists at a distance of one base, and base qualities are not known. The data were taken from a study of the immune and genomic landscape of osteosarcoma (dated by TCRdb to the early 2020s). Some background on the complete study: The overall cohort comprised more than 40 pediatric and adult patients with high-grade osteosarcoma, with a median age at diagnosis of approximately 29 years (range about 5-81). The goal of the study was to explain why immune checkpoint inhibitors have shown limited clinical activity in osteosarcoma. To characterize the osteosarcoma immunogenomic landscape, TCR sequencing results were integrated with transcriptome, protein array and immunostaining data. Three patients contributed two samples from the same tumor site. Patients in the overall cohort were roughly 60% male, and approximately 80% presented with localized disease at diagnosis. The study profiled osteosarcoma specimens with whole genome, RNA and T-cell receptor sequencing plus immunohistochemistry and reverse phase protein arrays to define immunogenic potential. Poor-risk disease was overrepresented in the cohort, as 73% of patients had an unfavorable pathologic response to standard therapy and over 60% had died.

Here is what the overall study found, with its caveats: Higher TCR productive clonality was observed in the immune-hot C3 cluster than in the cold C1 cluster, although TCR productive clonality remained low overall. Along with the frozen tumor specimens, matched blood was collected from just two patients. The clonality benchmarks were taken from external normal skin and healthy peripheral blood data instead of from matched normal tissue. Because osteosarcoma is rare and all possible samples were collected, sample size was not determined by any statistical method. Productive TCR clonality was low overall, averaging roughly 0.09 with a maximum of roughly 0.3, suggesting limited T-cell clonal expansion. About five cases had a single hyperexpanded clone dominating the repertoire, and all had fewer than 100 T-cell clonotypes.

Specimens were post-treatment primary, local recurrence and metastasis tumors from poor-prognosis patients. TCR beta chain CDR3 regions were immunosequenced with the ImmunoSEQ Assay (Adaptive Biotechnologies). Turning to the authors' computational methods: The ImmunoSEQ Analyzer platform was used to export TCRB rearrangements, read counts, read proportions and gene usage. T-cell clonality was computed as 1 minus Pielou's evenness on productive rearrangements. Clonal space homeostasis binned clonotypes as rare, small, medium, large or hyperexpanded (0.01 to 1 of the repertoire). TCR productive clonality was compared across immune clusters C1, C2 and C3 using the Wilcoxon rank sum test. The immuneACCESS repertoire file appears here via TCRdb, limited to in-frame rearrangements. These files lack a portion of the clones; in checked studies, under half of the deficit traces to unresolved V genes, and the cause of the others is not known. V and J calls plus clone size are reproduced from that table; the DNA served to infer D and trimming. The sample records several thousand clones, 75% to 85% of which are singletons. Approximately 6.2% of the sample rests with the top ten.

From the cysteine through the phenylalanine, the CDR3 covers 15 amino acids. The CDR3 DNA has 45 bases and is translated from base 1. The CDR1 and CDR2 encoded by the germline V gene (reference sequence) are LNHDA and SQIVND. A distance of 17 bases separates the germline ends of V and J, which lose 5 bases and 3 bases respectively. The rearranged segments are TRBV19 and TRBJ2-7, with TRBD2 perhaps the D gene, on 6 matching bases. This receptor was obtained from a human donor with osteosarcoma. The sequencing input was osteosarcoma tumor tissue from the lung. The DNA reads TGTGCCAGTAGTCCAGCAGGAGGGGCGGACTACGAGCAGTACTTC. Its translation reads: CASSPAGGADYEQYF.